This note documents a single TCR beta chain sequence. Here immunoSEQ multiplex PCR was the method, and the copy in TCRdb shows in-frame clones only, minus some. The table has 87,000 or so clones, approximately 90% seen once. This sample was taken from a study of siplizumab effects on memory and regulatory T cells. The receptor was derived from a human donor in good health. The sequenced sample was CD4+ T cells sorted from blood.

The CDR3 region has the DNA TGTGCCAGTATGGGGGGGACAGGGGTCGGTGAGCAGTTCTTC. As protein: CASMGGTGVGEQFF. This rearrangement joins TRBV19 to TRBJ2-1, with 10 bases aligning to TRBD1. The germline CDR1 and CDR2 sequences are LNHDA and SQIVND (reference sequence). The CDR3 has 14 amino acids. V dropped 7 bases and J dropped 9; count of bases not matched to a gene: 9. Supplemented by reference TRBV19 and TRBJ2-1, the full variable domain reads DGGITQSPKYLFRKEGQNVTLSCEQNLNHDAMYWYRQDPGQGLRLIYYSQIVNDFQKGDIAEGYSVSREKKESFPLTVTSAQKNPTAFYLCASMGGTGVGEQFFGPGTRLTVL.